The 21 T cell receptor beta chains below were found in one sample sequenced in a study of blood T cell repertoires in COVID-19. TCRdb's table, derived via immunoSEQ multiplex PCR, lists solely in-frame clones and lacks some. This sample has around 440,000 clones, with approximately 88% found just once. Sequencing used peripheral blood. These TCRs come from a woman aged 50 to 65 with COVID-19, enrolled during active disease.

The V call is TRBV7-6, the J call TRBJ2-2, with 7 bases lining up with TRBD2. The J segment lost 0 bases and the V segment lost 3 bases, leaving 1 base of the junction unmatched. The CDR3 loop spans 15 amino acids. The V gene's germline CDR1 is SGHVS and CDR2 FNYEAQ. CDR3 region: CASSLGGANTGELFF. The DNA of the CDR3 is TGTGCCAGCAGCTTGGGGGGGGCGAACACCGGGGAGCTGTTTTTT.

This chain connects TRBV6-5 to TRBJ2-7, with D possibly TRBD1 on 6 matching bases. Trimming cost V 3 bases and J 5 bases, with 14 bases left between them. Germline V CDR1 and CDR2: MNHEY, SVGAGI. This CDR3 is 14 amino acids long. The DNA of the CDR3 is TGTGCCAGCAGTTATACACAGGGAAGTCACGAGCAGTACTTC. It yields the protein CASSYTQGSHEQYF.

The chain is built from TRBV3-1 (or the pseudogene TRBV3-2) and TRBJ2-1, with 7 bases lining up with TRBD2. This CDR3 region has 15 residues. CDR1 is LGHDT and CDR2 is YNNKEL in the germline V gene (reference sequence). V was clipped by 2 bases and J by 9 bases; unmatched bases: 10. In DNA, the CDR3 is TGTGCCAGCAGCCAACCTGGCGGGGGATCGGGTGAGCAGTTCTTC. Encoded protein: CASSQPGGGSGEQFF.

The CDR3 bases are TGTGCCAGCTCACCCGGACCGGGACAGGAGAACTATGGCTACACCTTC. The encoded protein is CASSPGPGQENYGYTF. The V call is TRBV18, the J call TRBJ1-2, with 8 positions matching TRBD1. V lost 3 bases and J lost 2; bases outside the gene matches: 8. From germline, CDR1 is KGHSH and CDR2 LQKENI. This CDR3 has 16 residues.

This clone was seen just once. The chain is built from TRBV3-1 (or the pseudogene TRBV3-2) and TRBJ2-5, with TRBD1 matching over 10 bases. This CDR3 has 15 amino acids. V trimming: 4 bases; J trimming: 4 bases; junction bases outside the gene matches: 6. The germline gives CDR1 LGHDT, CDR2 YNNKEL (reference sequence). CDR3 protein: CASSLLGQGTETQYF. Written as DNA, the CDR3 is TGTGCCAGCAGCCTCCTGGGACAGGGGACAGAGACCCAGTACTTC.

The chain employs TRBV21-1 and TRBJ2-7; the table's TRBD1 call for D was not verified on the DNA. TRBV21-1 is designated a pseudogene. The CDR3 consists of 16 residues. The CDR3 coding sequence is TGTGCCAGCGGGGTCGACAGGTATTCTTTTCTCTACGAGCAGTACTTC. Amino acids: CASGVDRYSFLYEQYF.

Written as DNA, the CDR3 is TGTGCCAGCAGCTTGGGGGGGGACAGGAATAGCAATCAGCCCCAGCATTTT. It yields the protein CASSLGGDRNSNQPQHF. The chain has TRBV5-4 and TRBJ1-5; TRBD1 agrees at 8 bases. Germline V gene data show CDR1 as SGHNT and CDR2 as YYREEE (reference sequence). The CDR3 is 17 amino acids. The J segment lost 0 bases and the V segment lost 0 bases, leaving 5 bases of the junction unmatched. Together with reference TRBV5-4 and TRBJ1-5, the CDR3 gives the full variable domain: ETGVTQSPTHLIKTRGQQVTLRCSSQSGHNTVSWYQQALGQGPQFIFQYYREEENGRGNFPPRFSGLQFPNYSSELNVNALELDDSALYLCASSLGGDRNSNQPQHFGDGTRLSIL.

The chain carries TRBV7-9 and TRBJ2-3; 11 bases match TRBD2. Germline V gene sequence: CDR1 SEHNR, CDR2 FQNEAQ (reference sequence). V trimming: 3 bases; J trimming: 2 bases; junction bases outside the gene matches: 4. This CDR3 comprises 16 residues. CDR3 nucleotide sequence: TGTGCCAGCAGCTTGGCTAGCGGGGGGCCCACAGATACGCAGTATTTT. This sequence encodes CASSLASGGPTDTQYF.

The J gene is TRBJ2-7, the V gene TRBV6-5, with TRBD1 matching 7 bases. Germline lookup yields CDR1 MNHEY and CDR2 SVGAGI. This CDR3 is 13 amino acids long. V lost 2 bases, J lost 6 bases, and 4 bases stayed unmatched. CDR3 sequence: CASSYTGAVEQYF. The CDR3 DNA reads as TGTGCCAGCAGTTACACAGGGGCTGTCGAGCAGTACTTC.

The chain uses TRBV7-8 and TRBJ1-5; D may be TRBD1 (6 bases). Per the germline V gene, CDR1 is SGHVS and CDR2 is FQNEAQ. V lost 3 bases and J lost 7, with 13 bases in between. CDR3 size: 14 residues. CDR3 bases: TGTGCCAGCAGCTTGGGGGCCCTTCTCCAGCCCCAGCATTTT. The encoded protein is CASSLGALLQPQHF.

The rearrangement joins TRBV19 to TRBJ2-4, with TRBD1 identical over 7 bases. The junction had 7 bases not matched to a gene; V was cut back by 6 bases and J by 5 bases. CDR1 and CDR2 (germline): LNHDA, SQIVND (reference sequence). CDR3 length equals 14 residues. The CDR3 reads CASRPRGKENIQYF. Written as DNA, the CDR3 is TGTGCCAGTAGGCCCAGGGGGAAGGAAAACATTCAGTACTTC.

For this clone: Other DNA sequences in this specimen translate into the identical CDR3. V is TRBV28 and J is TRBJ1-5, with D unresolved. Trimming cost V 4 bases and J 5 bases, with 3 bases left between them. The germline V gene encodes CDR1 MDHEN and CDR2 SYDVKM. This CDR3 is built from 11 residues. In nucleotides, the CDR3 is TGTGCCAGCAGTTCCGATCAGCCCCAGCATTTT. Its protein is CASSSDQPQHF.

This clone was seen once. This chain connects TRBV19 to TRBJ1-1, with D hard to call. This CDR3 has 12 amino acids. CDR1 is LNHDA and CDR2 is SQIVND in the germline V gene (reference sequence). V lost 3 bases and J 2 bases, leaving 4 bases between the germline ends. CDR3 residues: CASSIRNTEAFF. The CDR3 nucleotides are TGTGCCAGTAGTATTAGAAACACTGAAGCTTTCTTT.

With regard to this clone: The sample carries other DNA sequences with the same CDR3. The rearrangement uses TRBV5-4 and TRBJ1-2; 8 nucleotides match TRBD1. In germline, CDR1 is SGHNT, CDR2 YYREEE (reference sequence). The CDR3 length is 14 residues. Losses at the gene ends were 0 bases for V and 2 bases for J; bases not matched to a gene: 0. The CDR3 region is CASSLGQGNYGYTF. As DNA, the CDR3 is TGTGCCAGCAGCTTGGGACAGGGGAACTATGGCTACACCTTC.

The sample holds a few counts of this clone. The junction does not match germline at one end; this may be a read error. CDR3 coding DNA: TGCAGCGTTGGCGCCAGCGGGCAGCTCTGGACCTTC. Translation: CSVGASGQLWTF. The chain joins TRBV29-1 to TRBJ2-7; TRBD2 might be the D (6 bases). From germline, CDR1 is SQVTM and CDR2 ANQGSEA. CDR3 length: 12 residues.

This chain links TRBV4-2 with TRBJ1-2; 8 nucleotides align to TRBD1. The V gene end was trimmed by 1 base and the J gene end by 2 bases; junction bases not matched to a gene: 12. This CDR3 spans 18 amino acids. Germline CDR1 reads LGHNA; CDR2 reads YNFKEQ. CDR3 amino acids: CASSQGGQVVTSNYGYTF. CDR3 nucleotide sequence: TGTGCCAGCAGCCAAGGGGGACAGGTCGTGACGTCGAACTATGGCTACACCTTC.

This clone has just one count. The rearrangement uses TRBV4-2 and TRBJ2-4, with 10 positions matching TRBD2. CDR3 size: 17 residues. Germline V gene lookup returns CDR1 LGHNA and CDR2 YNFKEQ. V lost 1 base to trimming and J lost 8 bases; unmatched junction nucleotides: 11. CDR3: CASSQVWSSGGRDIQYF. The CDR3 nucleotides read TGTGCCAGCAGCCAAGTCTGGTCTAGCGGGGGTAGGGACATTCAGTACTTC.

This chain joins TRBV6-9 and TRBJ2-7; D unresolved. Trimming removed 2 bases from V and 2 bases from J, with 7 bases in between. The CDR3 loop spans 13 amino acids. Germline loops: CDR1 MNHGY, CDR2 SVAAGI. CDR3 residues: CASSYIRAYEQYF. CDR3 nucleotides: TGTGCCAGCAGTTATATACGGGCCTACGAGCAGTACTTC.

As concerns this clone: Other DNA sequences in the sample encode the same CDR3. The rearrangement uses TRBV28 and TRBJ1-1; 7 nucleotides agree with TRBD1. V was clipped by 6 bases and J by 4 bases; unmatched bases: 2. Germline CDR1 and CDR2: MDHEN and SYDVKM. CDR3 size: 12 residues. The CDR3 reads CASSPGGTEAFF. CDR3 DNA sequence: TGTGCCAGCAGCCCAGGGGGCACTGAAGCTTTCTTT.

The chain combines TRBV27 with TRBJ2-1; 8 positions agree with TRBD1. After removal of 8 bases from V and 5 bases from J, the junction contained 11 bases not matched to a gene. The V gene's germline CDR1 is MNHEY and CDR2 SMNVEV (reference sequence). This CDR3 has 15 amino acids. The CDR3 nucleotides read TGTGCCAGCCGTATTGGACAGGGTGGAAACAATGAGCAGTTCTTC. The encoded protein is CASRIGQGGNNEQFF.

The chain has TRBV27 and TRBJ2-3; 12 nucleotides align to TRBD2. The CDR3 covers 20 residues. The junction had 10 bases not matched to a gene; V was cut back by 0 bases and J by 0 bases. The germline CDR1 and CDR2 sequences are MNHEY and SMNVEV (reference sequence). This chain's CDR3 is CASSLSRLAGGIKSTDTQYF. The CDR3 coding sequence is TGTGCCAGCAGTTTATCGCGCCTAGCGGGGGGGATCAAAAGCACAGATACGCAGTATTTT.